These 12 T cell receptor beta chains were all obtained from the same sample, sequenced in a study of blood T cell repertoires in COVID-19. This table comes from immunoSEQ multiplex PCR, and its TCRdb copy is limited to in-frame clones, with some not included. The sample holds over 200,000 clones, 65% to 90% seen once. The sequencing input was peripheral blood. The receptors shown here come from a human donor in a cohort sampled during active COVID-19.

A remark on this clone: In the same sample, other DNA sequences code for this CDR3. This chain uses TRBV7-9 with TRBJ2-7; 8 bases align to TRBD1. The CDR3 is 16 residues long. The J segment lost 4 bases and the V segment lost 0 bases, leaving 8 bases of the junction unmatched. Germline assignment: CDR1 SEHNR and CDR2 FQNEAQ (reference sequence). The DNA of the CDR3 is TGTGCCAGCAGCTTAGCGGGGCAGGGGGCCCGTTACGAGCAGTACTTC. It specifies CASSLAGQGARYEQYF.

The V call is TRBV5-1, the J call TRBJ2-5, with TRBD2 identical over 10 bases. V lost 0 bases to trimming and J lost 4 bases; unmatched junction nucleotides: 3. CDR1 and CDR2 from the germline V gene are SGHRS and YFSETQ. The CDR3 contains 15 residues. In nucleotides, the CDR3 is TGCGCCAGCAGCTTGGTGGCTAGCGGGAGAGAGACCCAGTACTTC. This codes for CASSLVASGRETQYF.

This clone was observed a handful of times. The chain has TRBV6-2 or TRBV6-3 and TRBJ2-7; TRBD2 agrees at 9 bases. The length of the CDR3 is 15 residues. The germline V gene encodes CDR1 MNHEY and CDR2 SVGEGT. Losses at the gene ends were 2 bases for V and 5 bases for J; bases not matched to a gene: 7. CDR3 DNA: TGTGCCAGCAGTTACAGCGCGGGAGGGCCTCACGAGCAGTACTTC. Amino acid sequence: CASSYSAGGPHEQYF.

This chain links TRBV14 with TRBJ2-7; the match to TRBD1 covers 11 bases. V was clipped by 2 bases and J by 3 bases; unmatched bases: 6. The CDR3 length is 16 residues. The V gene's germline CDR1 is SGHDN and CDR2 FVKESK. The DNA for the CDR3 is TGTGCCAGCAGCCAATACGGGACAGGGGGTCGCTACGAGCAGTACTTC. It is translated as CASSQYGTGGRYEQYF.

The chain is built from TRBV14 and TRBJ2-3; 12 bases match TRBD2. Germline V lookup: CDR1 SGHDN, CDR2 FVKESK. Losses at the gene ends were 3 bases for V and 2 bases for J; bases not matched to a gene: 12. The CDR3 covers 19 residues. CDR3 protein: CASSHWGGRLAGATDTQYF. DNA for the CDR3: TGTGCCAGCAGCCATTGGGGCGGGCGACTAGCGGGAGCCACAGATACGCAGTATTTT.

V is TRBV6-6 and J is TRBJ1-2, with D uncertain. V lost 0 bases and J lost 2, with 7 bases in between. Looked up from germline, CDR1 is MNHNY and CDR2 is SVGAGI (reference sequence). This CDR3 contains 14 residues. CDR3 region: CASSYSGNNYGYTF. Here the CDR3 DNA reads TGTGCCAGCAGTTACTCTGGCAACAACTATGGCTACACCTTC.

The rearrangement joins TRBV27 to TRBJ1-1, with 8 nucleotides matching TRBD1. This CDR3 contains 14 residues. The V gene's germline CDR1 is MNHEY and CDR2 SMNVEV (reference sequence). The V segment lost 6 bases and the J segment 4 bases; nucleotides outside the gene matches: 7. The CDR3 loop reads CASRGRGLATEAFF. CDR3 nucleotide sequence: TGTGCCAGCAGGGGCAGGGGGCTCGCCACTGAAGCTTTCTTT.

V is TRBV24-1 and J is TRBJ2-7, with TRBD1 identical over 10 bases. Per the germline V gene, CDR1 is KGHDR and CDR2 is SFDVKD. The CDR3 spans 15 residues. Trimming cost V 3 bases and J 2 bases; bases outside gene matches: 3. CDR3 region: CATSDPGQGTYEQYF. The CDR3, as DNA: TGTGCCACCAGTGATCCGGGACAGGGGACCTACGAGCAGTACTTC.

This chain uses TRBV12-3 or TRBV12-4 with TRBJ2-7; D is perhaps TRBD1 (5 bases). This CDR3 is built from 13 residues. Trimming took off 7 bases at V and 6 bases at J, with 16 bases between the two ends. CDR3 sequence: CASTLGVVSEQYF. Here the CDR3 DNA reads TGTGCCAGCACTCTAGGGGTAGTATCCGAGCAGTACTTC.

V is TRBV27 and J is TRBJ2-3; TRBD1 matches 11 bases. The CDR3 spans 15 residues. Germline trimming cut 4 bases from V and 1 base from J; bases unmatched to any gene: 1. Germline CDR1 and CDR2: MNHEY and SMNVEV (reference sequence). The CDR3: CASSSGQGGTDTQYF. In nucleotides, the CDR3 is TGTGCCAGCAGTTCGGGACAGGGGGGCACAGATACGCAGTATTTT.

This clone has just one count. J is TRBJ2-2 and V is TRBV4-2; TRBD2 agrees at 8 bases. Germline V lookup: CDR1 LGHNA, CDR2 YNFKEQ. The CDR3 contains 17 residues. The ends lost 0 bases at V and 1 base at J; junction bases unmatched: 4. In nucleotides, the CDR3 is TGTGCCAGCAGCCAAGAGGGTCTAGCGGGGAACACCGGGGAGCTGTTTTTT. Translation: CASSQEGLAGNTGELFF.

The genes are TRBV24-1 and TRBJ2-3; 12 positions match TRBD2. This CDR3 is 17 amino acids long. Germline CDR1 is KGHDR and CDR2 is SFDVKD. The V and J ends lost 9 bases and 3 bases, in that order; junction bases with no gene match: 12. The CDR3 region is CATYQPHGLAGTDTQYF. The CDR3 DNA reads TGTGCCACCTACCAACCCCACGGACTAGCGGGAACAGATACGCAGTATTTT.